This entry features one TCR beta chain sequence. CDR3 length: 15 residues. V lost 3 bases to trimming and J lost 6 bases; unmatched junction nucleotides: 4. Germline assignment: CDR1 KGHSH and CDR2 LQKENI. Authors' methods: Reference gene primer amplification yielded estimated nucleated cell counts. Method: immunoSEQ multiplex PCR; TCRdb's copy keeps in-frame clones and lacks some. The V and J calls and clone size were taken over from that table, and D and trimming were inferred from the DNA. The sample yields over 250,000 clones, 85% to 90% seen once. The data originate from a study of blood T cell repertoires in COVID-19. Study overall: Samples taken during acute and convalescent COVID-19 were collected in the United States, Italy and Spain. The cDNA or gDNA used as material had been derived from T cells, B-cell-depleted T cells, or PBMCs.

The rearrangement links TRBV18 to TRBJ2-2, with 10 positions matching TRBD2. Sequencing was done on a sample of peripheral blood. The sequence was obtained from a human donor in a cohort sampled during active COVID-19. Here the CDR3 DNA reads TGTGCCAGCTCACCCCTAGCGGGAGTTTCCGGGGAGCTGTTTTTT. This gives the protein CASSPLAGVSGELFF.